The 10 T cell receptor beta chains below come from one sample, sequenced in a study of T-cell memory formation after mild COVID-19. From the 5' RACE reads, TCRdb called clonotypes with MiXCR, one entry per CDR3 protein. The sample contains about 210,000 distinct CDR3 sequences, more than 9% of which appear only once. The sample consisted of PBMCs or a T cell subset sorted from them (not recorded which). Receptors originate from a young man who had mild COVID-19 (a few samples of this study predate the infection). Cell type and time point are not known.

This chain joins TRBV12-2 and TRBJ1-1; TRBD1, the D gene given by the table, was not confirmed from the DNA. TRBV12-2 is reported as a pseudogene. The CDR3 extends over 15 amino acids. The chain's CDR3 is CASRLERDKNTEAFF. DNA of the CDR3: TGTGCAAGTCGCTTGGAACGGGACAAGAACACTGAAGCTTTCTTT.

This clonotype has more than one count but fewer than ten. This chain uses TRBV12-3 or TRBV12-4 with TRBJ1-1, with D possibly TRBD1 on 5 matching bases. The CDR3 totals 13 residues. Trimming took off 2 bases at V and 7 bases at J, with 11 bases between the two ends. DNA of the CDR3: TGTGCCAGCAGTTTATCCGGGGGGATTGAAGCTTTCTTT. Amino acids: CASSLSGGIEAFF.

This clonotype was counted at least ten times. The chain joins TRBV7-2 to TRBJ2-7; TRBD1 matches 7 bases. Trimming removed 4 bases from V and 2 bases from J; junction bases left unmatched: 5. Germline V gives CDR1 SGHTA, CDR2 FQGNSA. The CDR3 runs to 14 residues. CDR3 sequence (DNA): TGTGCCAGCAGCTCGGGACAGATGACCTACGAGCAGTACTTC. The encoded protein is CASSSGQMTYEQYF.

This clonotype came up a few times. The chain uses TRBV28 and TRBJ2-2, with TRBD2 identical over 12 bases. Looked up from germline, CDR1 is MDHEN and CDR2 is SYDVKM. CDR3 length equals 16 residues. The trim removed 5 bases at V and 4 bases at J, leaving 5 bases unmatched. CDR3: CASSLAGGQVTGELFF. CDR3 nucleotide sequence: TGTGCCAGCAGTCTAGCGGGGGGGCAGGTCACCGGGGAGCTGTTTTTT.

This clonotype has a handful of counts. The chain couples TRBV9 to TRBJ2-4; no firm D call. V lost 2 bases and J 8 bases, leaving 14 bases between the germline ends. Per the germline V gene, CDR1 is SGDLS and CDR2 is YYNGEE. The CDR3 is 14 amino acids. The CDR3 DNA reads as TGTGCCAGCAGCGTGAGGCCTGGGGTAGACATTCAGTACTTC. This gives the protein CASSVRPGVDIQYF.

The V and J genes are TRBV12-3 or TRBV12-4 and TRBJ1-1; D not certain. The length of the CDR3 is 12 residues. Trimming took 1 base from V and 8 from J, leaving 8 bases between them. The CDR3 spells CASSLGETEAFF. The CDR3 DNA sequence: TGTGCCAGCAGTTTAGGGGAGACCGAAGCTTTCTTT.

This clonotype has a count of ten or more. The genes are TRBV3-1 and TRBJ1-2; D perhaps matches TRBD1 (5 bases). V gave up 2 bases and J gave up 7 bases, with 5 bases separating them. The V gene's germline CDR1 is LGHDT and CDR2 YNNKEL (reference sequence). CDR3 length: 11 amino acids. In DNA form, the CDR3 reads TGTGCCAGCAGCCAAAGGGGTGGCTACACCTTC. It yields the protein CASSQRGGYTF.

In its sample, this clonotype was seen many times. The chain employs TRBV7-2 and TRBJ1-1, with D possibly matching TRBD1 (5 bases). V gave up 2 bases and J gave up 2 bases, with 12 bases separating them. The germline V gene has CDR1 SGHTA and CDR2 FQGNSA. The CDR3 runs 15 residues. The CDR3 nucleotides are TGTGCCAGCAGCTTAATGCAGGGTGGAAACACTGAAGCTTTCTTT. Protein product: CASSLMQGGNTEAFF.

DNA of the CDR3: TGTGCCAGCAGCTGGGGCAGTCGCAATGAGCAGTTCTTC. This translates into CASSWGSRNEQFF. The chain links TRBV5-6 to TRBJ2-1; a possible D gene is TRBD1 (5 bases). Germline CDR1 is SGHDT and CDR2 is YYEEEE. This CDR3 spans 13 amino acids. V gave up 3 bases and J gave up 6 bases, with 10 bases separating them.

The rearrangement links TRBV27 to TRBJ2-2, with D perhaps TRBD2 (7 bases). Germline V gene lookup returns CDR1 MNHEY and CDR2 SMNVEV (reference sequence). Trimming stripped 2 bases from V and 4 bases from J, with 14 bases between. The CDR3 is 16 amino acids. Here the CDR3 DNA reads TGTGCCAGCAGTTTACTACGGGGGGCTAGCACCGGGGAGCTGTTTTTT. Protein sequence: CASSLLRGASTGELFF.